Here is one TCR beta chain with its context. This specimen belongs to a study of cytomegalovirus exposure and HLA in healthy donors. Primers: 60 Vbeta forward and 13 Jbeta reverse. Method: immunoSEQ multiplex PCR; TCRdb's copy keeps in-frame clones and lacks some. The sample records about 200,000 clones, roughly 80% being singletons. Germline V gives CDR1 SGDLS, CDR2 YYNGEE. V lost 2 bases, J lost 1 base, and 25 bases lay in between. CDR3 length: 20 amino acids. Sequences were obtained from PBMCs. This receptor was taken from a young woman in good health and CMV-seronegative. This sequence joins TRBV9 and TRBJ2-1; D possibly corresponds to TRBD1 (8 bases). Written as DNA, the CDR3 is TGTGCCAGCAGCGTTCTACAGGGGGGGCTAGCGGAGGAATCCTACAATGAGCAGTTCTTC. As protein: CASSVLQGGLAEESYNEQFF.